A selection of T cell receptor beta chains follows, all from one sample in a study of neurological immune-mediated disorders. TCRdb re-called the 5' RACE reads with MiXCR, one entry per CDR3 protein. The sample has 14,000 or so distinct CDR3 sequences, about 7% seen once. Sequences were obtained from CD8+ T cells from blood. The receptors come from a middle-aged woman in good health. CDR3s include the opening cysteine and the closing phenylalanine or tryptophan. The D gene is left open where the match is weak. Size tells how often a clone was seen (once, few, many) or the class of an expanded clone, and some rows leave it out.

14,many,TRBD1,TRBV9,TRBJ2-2,TGTGCCAGCACTTATTGGGACAGGAGCGGGGAGCTGTTTTTT,CASTYWDRSGELFF
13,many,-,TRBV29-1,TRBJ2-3,TGCAGCGTTGAAACAGGGAGCACAGATACGCAGTATTTT,CSVETGSTDTQYF
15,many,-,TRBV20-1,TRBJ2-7,TGCAGTGCTAGAGGGGGGGGCTTACCCTCCTACGAGCAGTACTTC,CSARGGGLPSYEQYF
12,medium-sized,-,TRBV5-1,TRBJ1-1,TGCGCCAGCAGGAGTGGGAACACTGAAGCTTTCTTT,CASRSGNTEAFF
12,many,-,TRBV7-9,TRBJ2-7,TGTGCCAGCAGCGACAATGCCTACGAGCAGTACTTC,CASSDNAYEQYF
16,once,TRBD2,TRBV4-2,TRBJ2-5,TGTGCCAGCAGCCAGAGTTCTAGCGGGGGGCAAGAGACCCAGTACTTC,CASSQSSSGGQETQYF
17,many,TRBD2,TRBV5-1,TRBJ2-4,TGCGCCAGCAGCTTGGAAGAGCGGGGGAGGAGGAGAAACATTCAGTACTTC,CASSLEERGRRRNIQYF
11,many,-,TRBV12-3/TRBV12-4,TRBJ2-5,TGTGCCAGCAGTTGGAGTGAGACCCAGTACTTC,CASSWSETQYF
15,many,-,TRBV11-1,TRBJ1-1,TGTGCCAGCAGCTCCCTGGGGACACGGACAACTGAAGCTTTCTTT,CASSSLGTRTTEAFF
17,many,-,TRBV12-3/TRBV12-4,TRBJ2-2,TGTGCCAGCAGTACACAGGGTTCCCTAACGAACACCGGGGAGCTGTTTTTT,CASSTQGSLTNTGELFF
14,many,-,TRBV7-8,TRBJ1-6,TGTGCCAGCAGCTTAGGAGCTTTCAATTCACCCCTCCACTTT,CASSLGAFNSPLHF
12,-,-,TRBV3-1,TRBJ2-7,TGTGCCAGCAGCCAACTCCCCTACGAGCAGTACTTC,CASSQLPYEQYF
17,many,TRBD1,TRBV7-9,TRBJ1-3,TGTGCCAGCAGCTCCCTTCGGACAGGGTCCTCCGGAAACACCATATATTTT,CASSSLRTGSSGNTIYF
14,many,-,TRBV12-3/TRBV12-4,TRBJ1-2,TGTGCCAGCAGTTTAGGGGGGGGGCCCCATGGCTACACCTTC,CASSLGGGPHGYTF
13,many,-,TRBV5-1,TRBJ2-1,TGCGCCACCTCGACAGGTTTTGGGAATGAGCAGTTCTTC,CATSTGFGNEQFF
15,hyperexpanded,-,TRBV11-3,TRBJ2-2,TGTGCCAGCAGCTCCTACAGGGAGAACACCGGGGAGCTGTTTTTT,CASSSYRENTGELFF
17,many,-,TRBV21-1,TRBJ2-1,TGTGCCAGCAGCAAAAAGGGAGAGCGGGGGGGCCGAAATGAGCAGTTCTTC,CASSKKGERGGRNEQFF
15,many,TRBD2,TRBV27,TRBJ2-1,TGTGCCAGCAGCTCTAAGCGGGGGGGATACAATGAGCAGTTCTTC,CASSSKRGGYNEQFF
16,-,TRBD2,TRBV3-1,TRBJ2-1,TGTGCCAGCCTTTACGCCACGGGAGGGCCCTACAATGAGCAGTTCTTC,CASLYATGGPYNEQFF
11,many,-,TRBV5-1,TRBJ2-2,TGCGCCAGCATTGCGGACGGGGAGCTGTTTTTT,CASIADGELFF
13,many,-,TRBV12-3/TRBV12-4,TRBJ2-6,TGTGCCAGCAGCTATTATGGGGCCAACGTCCTGACTTTC,CASSYYGANVLTF
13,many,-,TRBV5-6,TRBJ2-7,TGTGCCAGCAGCTTTTGGGAATCCTACGAGCAGTACTTC,CASSFWESYEQYF
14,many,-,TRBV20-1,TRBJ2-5,TGCAGTGCTGACCCGCCGGGGGTCCCAGAGACCCAGTACTTC,CSADPPGVPETQYF
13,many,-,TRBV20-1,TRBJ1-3,TGCAGTGCTGGACAGCTCCGCAGAAACACCATATATTTT,CSAGQLRRNTIYF
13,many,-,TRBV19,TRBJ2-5,TGTGCCAGTAGTATGGCCCAACAAGAGACCCAGTACTTC,CASSMAQQETQYF
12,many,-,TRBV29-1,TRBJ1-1,TGCAGCGTTTTACAGGGCTTCGCTGAAGCTTTCTTT,CSVLQGFAEAFF
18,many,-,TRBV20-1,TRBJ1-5,TGCAGTGCCAAGAGTTTGCAGGGGCCCGCGGAGAGCAATCAGCCCCAGCATTTT,CSAKSLQGPAESNQPQHF
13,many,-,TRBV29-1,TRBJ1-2,TGCAGCGTTGAGTTCCATGAGTCCTTTGGCTACACCTTC,CSVEFHESFGYTF
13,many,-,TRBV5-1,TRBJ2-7,TGCGCCAGCAGCACTACAGCTACCTACGAGCAGTACTTC,CASSTTATYEQYF
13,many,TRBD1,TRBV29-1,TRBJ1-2,TGCAGCGTGCTTCAGGGGGCCGCCTATGGCTACACCTTC,CSVLQGAAYGYTF
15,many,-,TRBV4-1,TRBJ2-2,TGCGCCAGCAGCCACCTACAGGGCTCCGCCGGGGAGCTGTTTTTT,CASSHLQGSAGELFF
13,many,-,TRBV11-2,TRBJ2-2,TGTGCCAGCAGCTTATTCGGGACCGGGGAGCTGTTTTTT,CASSLFGTGELFF
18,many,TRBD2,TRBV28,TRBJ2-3,TGTGCCAGCAGTTTAATTCCGGGACTAGCGGGAGAGGGAAATACGCAGTATTTT,CASSLIPGLAGEGNTQYF
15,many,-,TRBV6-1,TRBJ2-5,TGTGCCAGCAGTGAAATCCCCCGGGGGCAAGAGACCCAGTACTTC,CASSEIPRGQETQYF
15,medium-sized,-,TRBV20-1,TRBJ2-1,TGCAGTGCTAGAGATCGCCGTACCCTCTACAATGAGCAGTTCTTC,CSARDRRTLYNEQFF
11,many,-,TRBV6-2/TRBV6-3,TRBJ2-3,TGTGCCAGCAGGATAGGGAATACGCAGTATTTT,CASRIGNTQYF
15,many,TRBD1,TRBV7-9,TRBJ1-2,TGTGCCAGCAGCCTCGGACAGGGAAGGAACTATGGCTACACCTTC,CASSLGQGRNYGYTF